The clone carrying this TCR beta chain was seen more than once but under ten times. The antigen is not known. The sample is drawn from a study of T cell repertoires in cytomegalovirus infection. Across the whole study: Both a matching HLA type and CMV infection were indicated by public TCR beta signatures.

Study observations and caveats: Dominating the ex vivo response were TCR beta clonotypes that were CMV-specific and HLA-C-restricted. The study identified carriers of CMV plus the relevant HLA from cumulative public TCR beta family frequency.

A single record per CDR3 protein comes from TCRdb applying MiXCR to the reads. The table has 160,000 or so distinct CDR3 sequences, around 24% seen once. The germline V gene encodes CDR1 SGHTA and CDR2 FQGTGA. This CDR3 is built from 19 residues. Trimming cost V 3 bases and J 6 bases; bases outside gene matches: 13. Sequencing was performed on PBMCs. The chain carries TRBV7-3 and TRBJ2-1, with TRBD2 identical over 14 bases. The sequence came from a human donor in good health (CMV status not recorded). Some clones in this sample may be carry-over from other donors' samples. CDR3 in amino acids: CASSLVAGVTSGGANEQFF. The CDR3 DNA sequence: TGTGCCAGCAGCTTGGTGGCGGGGGTGACTAGCGGGGGGGCCAATGAGCAGTTCTTC.